The 25 T cell receptor beta chains presented below share a single source sample, sequenced in a study of T-cell reconstitution after alpha-beta-depleted transplantation in children. Unique molecular identifiers were incorporated during preparation of the TCRbeta library. Via MiXCR, TCRdb re-called the PCR reads, giving one row per CDR3 protein. Of about 78,000 distinct CDR3 sequences in the sample, around an eighth were seen once. The sample consisted of PBMCs, mostly from graft donor cells, taken 180 days after TCRalphabeta/CD19-depleted stem cell transplant. These receptor sequences come from a male patient aged 2 to 9 who had a stem cell transplant for acute lymphoblastic leukemia, so the T cells may come from the graft donor.

This clonotype has ten or more counts. The V call is TRBV7-2, the J call TRBJ1-2; D remains unclear. Germline V gene lookup returns CDR1 SGHTA and CDR2 FQGNSA. Deletions cut 4 bases from V and 0 bases from J, with 12 bases between. The CDR3 is 15 amino acids. For the CDR3, the DNA is TGTGCCAGCAGCTCTCCGCGGGGAGCTAACTATGGCTACACCTTC. Encoded protein: CASSSPRGANYGYTF. The full variable domain, with the rest looked up from reference TRBV7-2 and TRBJ1-2, is GAGVSQSPSNKVTEKGKDVELRCDPISGHTALYWYRQSLGQGLEFLIYFQGNSAPDKSGLPSDRFSAERTGGSVSTLTIQRTQQEDSAVYLCASSSPRGANYGYTFGSGTRLTVV.

The genes are TRBV19 and TRBJ2-7, with D unclear. Trimming took off 5 bases at V and 7 bases at J, with 15 bases between the two ends. The CDR3 is 13 amino acids. The germline CDR1 and CDR2 sequences are LNHDA and SQIVND (reference sequence). The CDR3 nucleotides are TGTGCCAGTAGTGCCCCTGGACCGCGGGAGCAGTACTTC. Translation: CASSAPGPREQYF.

This clonotype showed up just a few times. The chain combines TRBV28 with TRBJ1-1; TRBD1 aligns across 8 bases. The J segment lost 10 bases and the V segment lost 7 bases, leaving 5 bases of the junction unmatched. CDR1 is MDHEN, CDR2 SYDVKM, per germline. The CDR3 is made up of 11 amino acids. CDR3 loop: CASITDRGAFF. The CDR3 nucleotides are TGTGCCAGCATCACCGACAGGGGAGCTTTCTTT.

This clonotype was picked up a small number of times. As DNA, the CDR3 is TGCGCCAGCAGCTTGGGACACCGTGAGCAGTTCTTC. It translates to CASSLGHREQFF. J is TRBJ2-1 and V is TRBV5-1; D gene uncertain. There are 12 residues in the CDR3. Germline V CDR1 and CDR2: SGHRS, YFSETQ. V was clipped by 0 bases and J by 9 bases, with 7 bases between them.

Many counts were recorded for this clonotype. The rearrangement links TRBV10-3 to TRBJ2-7; D is undetermined. Per the germline V gene, CDR1 is ENHRY and CDR2 is SYGVKD. Trimming took 2 bases from V and 2 from J, leaving 10 bases between them. CDR3 size: 14 residues. This CDR3 reads CAISEGRLTYEQYF. The CDR3 DNA is TGTGCCATCAGTGAGGGCAGACTTACCTACGAGCAGTACTTC.

There are a few counts of this clonotype. This chain's CDR3 is CASRPTGHTGELFF. The CDR3 coding sequence is TGTGCCAGCCGCCCAACGGGACACACCGGGGAGCTGTTTTTT. The genes are TRBV5-6 and TRBJ2-2; D is tentatively TRBD1 or TRBD2 (5 bases each). Germline CDR1 is SGHDT and CDR2 is YYEEEE. This CDR3 region has 14 residues. V was trimmed by 7 bases and J by 3 bases, leaving 13 bases between them.

This clonotype came up a few times. The chain employs TRBV5-1 and TRBJ1-1; TRBD1 matches 7 bases. Looked up from germline, CDR1 is SGHRS and CDR2 is YFSETQ. The V gene end was trimmed by 4 bases and the J gene end by 0 bases; junction bases not matched to a gene: 3. This CDR3 has 14 residues. CDR3 coding DNA: TGCGCCAGCAGCCAGGGACAGTTGAACACTGAAGCTTTCTTT. It translates to CASSQGQLNTEAFF.

The V and J genes are TRBV20-1 and TRBJ2-7; TRBD1 might be the D (5 bases). The germline gives CDR1 DFQATT, CDR2 SNEGSKA (reference sequence). This CDR3 spans 11 amino acids. V was trimmed by 3 bases and J by 2 bases, leaving 5 bases between them. The CDR3 region has the DNA TGCAGTGCTAGCAGGGCCTACGAGCAGTACTTC. Its translation: CSASRAYEQYF.

This clonotype showed up many times. The gene calls are TRBV7-6 and TRBJ2-7, with D maybe TRBD1 (5 bases). The CDR3 runs to 14 residues. Germline CDR1 SGHVS, CDR2 FNYEAQ. Trimming cost V 1 base and J 4 bases, with 11 bases left between them. The CDR3 nucleotides are TGTGCCAGCAGCTTAGGGGGAAGGGGTTACGAGCAGTACTTC. Residues: CASSLGGRGYEQYF.

This clonotype was counted at least ten times. The chain joins TRBV12-3 or TRBV12-4 to TRBJ2-3; maybe TRBD1 (5 bases). This CDR3 has 14 residues. V shed 7 bases and J shed 2 bases, with 13 bases lying between them. The CDR3 loop is CASTPFGATDTQYF. CDR3 nucleotides: TGTGCCAGCACCCCCTTTGGGGCCACAGATACGCAGTATTTT.

The chain joins TRBV11-2 to TRBJ1-4; D is unclear. Trimming cost V 3 bases and J 6 bases, with 8 bases left between them. Germline CDR1 is SGHAT and CDR2 is FQNNGV. This CDR3 contains 13 residues. Written as DNA, the CDR3 is TGTGCCAGCAGCTTTTTCCGTTATGAAAAACTGTTTTTT. Its protein is CASSFFRYEKLFF.

V gene TRBV12-3 or TRBV12-4 combines with J gene TRBJ2-1; D remains unclear. Trimming left V 6 bases short and J 7 bases short, with 10 bases between. There are 12 residues in the CDR3. The CDR3 region is CASSQSPNEQFF. For the CDR3, the DNA is TGTGCCAGCAGCCAAAGCCCAAATGAGCAGTTCTTC.

The sample holds a few counts of this clonotype. The gene calls are TRBV7-2 and TRBJ2-5; tentative D call: TRBD2 (6 bases). CDR3 length equals 14 residues. The germline V gene has CDR1 SGHTA and CDR2 FQGNSA. Trimming removed 3 bases at V and 5 bases at J, with 13 bases between. The chain's CDR3 is CASSLVRGGETQYF. CDR3 in DNA: TGTGCCAGCAGCTTGGTCCGGGGAGGTGAGACCCAGTACTTC.

The chain uses TRBV20-1 and TRBJ1-2; no definite D call. CDR1 DFQATT and CDR2 SNEGSKA come from the germline V gene (reference sequence). With 0 bases removed from V and 5 bases from J, the gap between germline ends came to 7 bases. The CDR3 sequence is 12 residues long. The CDR3, as DNA: TGCAGTGCTAGAGATGCTCCGTATGGCTACACCTTC. It is translated as CSARDAPYGYTF.

V is TRBV5-1 and J is TRBJ2-2; TRBD2 agrees at 13 bases. J gave up 2 bases and V 1 base, and 2 bases lay outside the gene matches. This CDR3 has 17 residues. From germline, CDR1 is SGHRS and CDR2 YFSETQ. The CDR3 bases are TGCGCCAGCAGCTTGACTAGCGGGAGGGGTAACACCGGGGAGCTGTTTTTT. It yields the protein CASSLTSGRGNTGELFF.

Of note for this clonotype: Mismatch with germline at one junction end may stem from a read error. The chain uses TRBV20-1 and TRBJ2-3; D not resolved. The germline CDR1 and CDR2 sequences are DFQATT and SNEGSKA (reference sequence). The CDR3 is 8 residues long. In nucleotides, the CDR3 is TGCAGTGCTAGACCCTTTTGGTGG. Translating gives CSARPFWW.

The J gene is TRBJ1-2, the V gene TRBV7-9; D gene uncertain. With 5 bases removed from V and 3 bases from J, the gap between germline ends came to 10 bases. Germline CDR1 reads SEHNR; CDR2 reads FQNEAQ (reference sequence). The CDR3 consists of 13 residues. This chain's CDR3 is CASSPRLDYGYTF. CDR3 DNA: TGTGCCAGCAGCCCCAGACTAGACTATGGCTACACCTTC.

This clonotype was counted only a few times. The V and J genes are TRBV5-1 and TRBJ1-6; D ambiguous. Germline V gene data show CDR1 as SGHRS and CDR2 as YFSETQ. The CDR3 is 13 residues long. Trimming stripped 3 bases from V and 11 bases from J, with 12 bases between. The CDR3 region is CASSWEIAAPLHF. CDR3 bases: TGCGCCAGCAGCTGGGAGATCGCTGCACCCCTCCACTTT.

This clonotype was found a few times. This chain uses TRBV10-3 with TRBJ1-5, with 7 bases fitting TRBD1. V shed 5 bases, J shed 4 bases, and the junction held 2 bases outside the gene matches. Germline assignment: CDR1 ENHRY and CDR2 SYGVKD. The CDR3 length is 13 residues. CDR3 sequence: CAISKTGNQPQHF. For the CDR3, the DNA is TGTGCCATCAGTAAGACAGGGAATCAGCCCCAGCATTTT.

This clonotype was recorded a few times. V usage is TRBV6-5 and J usage is TRBJ2-7; D is possibly TRBD1 or TRBD2 (5 bases each). Trimming took off 2 bases at V and 3 bases at J, with 11 bases between the two ends. The germline V gene encodes CDR1 MNHEY and CDR2 SVGAGI. This CDR3 region has 14 residues. This CDR3 reads CASSYSGRVYEQYF. The CDR3 DNA sequence: TGTGCCAGCAGTTACAGCGGCAGGGTCTACGAGCAGTACTTC.

J is TRBJ2-1 and V is TRBV9; D is possibly TRBD1 or TRBD2 (5 bases each). This CDR3 has 13 amino acids. Germline V gene lookup returns CDR1 SGDLS and CDR2 YYNGEE. V was shortened by 4 bases and J by 9 bases, with 14 bases between the two germline ends. The CDR3 bases are TGTGCCAGCAGCCCTCGGACGAGGGGTGAGCAGTTCTTC. This sequence encodes CASSPRTRGEQFF.

This clonotype was detected a few times. This chain connects TRBV7-3 to TRBJ2-1; D gene unclear. CDR3 size: 13 residues. V dropped 5 bases and J dropped 5 bases, with 10 bases sitting between them. Germline CDR1 SGHTA, CDR2 FQGTGA. The CDR3 loop reads CASSPPNDNEQFF. CDR3 nucleotides: TGTGCCAGCAGCCCCCCCAACGACAATGAGCAGTTCTTC.

This clonotype came up a few times. The V and J genes are TRBV7-9 and TRBJ2-7; D is undetermined. V was pared by 3 bases and J by 2 bases, with 8 bases between. The CDR3 spans 13 residues. The germline V gene encodes CDR1 SEHNR and CDR2 FQNEAQ (reference sequence). CDR3 sequence reads: CASSFSRPYEQYF. The CDR3 bases are TGTGCCAGCAGCTTTTCTCGCCCCTACGAGCAGTACTTC.

This clonotype was recorded a few times. This chain uses TRBV27 with TRBJ1-2; no clear D gene. V shed 5 bases and J shed 2 bases, with 15 bases lying between them. CDR3 size: 15 residues. CDR1 is MNHEY and CDR2 is SMNVEV in the germline V gene (reference sequence). The DNA of the CDR3 is TGTGCCAGCAGTCCCGTCAGTAAGAGGAACTATGGCTACACCTTC. Translation gives CASSPVSKRNYGYTF.

The chain recombines TRBV5-1 with TRBJ2-1; TRBD1 is a possible D gene (5 bases). Trimming stripped 4 bases from V and 4 bases from J, with 12 bases between. This CDR3 is 14 amino acids long. Per germline, CDR1 SGHRS and CDR2 YFSETQ. The CDR3 protein is CASSQGEPYNEQFF. CDR3 bases: TGCGCCAGCAGCCAAGGGGAACCTTACAATGAGCAGTTCTTC. Full variable domain (remainder filled in from reference TRBV5-1 and TRBJ2-1): KAGVTQTPRYLIKTRGQQVTLSCSPISGHRSVSWYQQTPGQGLQFLFEYFSETQRNKGNFPGRFSGRQFSNSRSEMNVSTLELGDSALYLCASSQGEPYNEQFFGPGTRLTVL.